This T cell receptor beta chain was recovered during a study of metastatic and nonmetastatic thyroid tumors. Turning to the study itself: Repertoires were compared across blood and tumor or nodule tissue from malignant and benign thyroid patients. Overall study findings and caveats: The study reportedly found significantly higher TCR beta diversity in malignant thyroid tumors than benign nodules, in blood and tumor.

This clone has ten or more counts. Its antigen is undetermined. As processed by the authors: The study's classifier, a distant-metastasis tool for papillary thyroid cancer, was built using CDR3 differences across clinicopathological groups. With MiXCR, TCRdb called clones anew from the PCR reads. In this record, the V and J calls reflect TCRdb's handling and not the investigators' own analysis. The sample has around 31,000 clones, under 20% seen once. V was cut by 10 bases and J by 0 bases, with 12 bases left in between. The CDR3 has 13 amino acids. Per the germline V gene, CDR1 is MNHNS and CDR2 is SASEGT. Until they underwent thyroid surgery, no patient had received any treatment.

Sequencing was done on a sample of blood. The chain links TRBV6-1 to TRBJ1-1; D uncertain. This receptor was taken from a female donor with papillary thyroid cancer or a benign thyroid nodule (not recorded which). Some clones in this sample may be carry-over from other donors' samples. CDR3: CATSGPLNTEAFF. CDR3 nucleotide sequence: TGTGCCACCTCGGGCCCTCTGAACACTGAAGCTTTCTTT.